These 14 T cell receptor beta chains came from one sample sequenced in a study of cytomegalovirus exposure and HLA in healthy donors. The PCR was carried out with 60 Vbeta primers and 13 Jbeta primers. Sequencing was performed with immunoSEQ multiplex PCR; in TCRdb, only in-frame clones are kept and a portion is missing. The sample includes 150,000 to 200,000 clones, around 81% of them seen just once. Sequencing was performed on PBMCs. Receptor source: a woman between 25 and 40 years old in good health and CMV-seropositive.

This clone was observed once. The V and J genes are TRBV5-1 and TRBJ1-1; the D is unclear. This CDR3 is built from 15 residues. Germline V CDR1 and CDR2: SGHRS, YFSETQ. V shed 4 bases and J shed 2 bases, with 15 bases lying between them. This chain's CDR3 is CASSTGTLENTEAFF. In DNA, the CDR3 is TGCGCCAGCAGCACGGGTACCTTGGAAAACACTGAAGCTTTCTTT.

This clone came up a few times. V gene TRBV27 combines with J gene TRBJ1-5; a possible D gene is TRBD1 (6 bases). Trimming took 4 bases from V and 7 from J, leaving 14 bases between them. This CDR3 has 14 residues. CDR1 and CDR2 from the germline V gene are MNHEY and SMNVEV (reference sequence). The CDR3 sequence is CASSSLGGGQPQHF. CDR3 DNA: TGTGCCAGCAGTTCCCTCGGTGGGGGCCAGCCCCAGCATTTT.

J is TRBJ2-6 and V is TRBV30; D is perhaps TRBD1 (5 bases). The CDR3 spans 13 residues. The V gene's germline CDR1 is GTSNPN and CDR2 SVGIG (reference sequence). Trimming removed 7 bases from V and 2 bases from J, with 9 bases in between. The CDR3 region has the DNA TGTGCCTTCAGGGTCGCTGGGGCCAACGTCCTGACTTTC. Translated, it gives CAFRVAGANVLTF.

V and J are TRBV10-3 and TRBJ2-3, with 13 nucleotides matching TRBD2. The V gene end was trimmed by 7 bases and the J gene end by 4 bases; junction bases not matched to a gene: 11. The CDR3 has 17 residues. Germline CDR1 reads ENHRY; CDR2 reads SYGVKD. For the CDR3, the DNA is TGTGCCATCACTCCACTTACTAGCGGGGGGGCCTCAGATACGCAGTATTTT. This translates into CAITPLTSGGASDTQYF.

The V call is TRBV11-2, the J call TRBJ1-5; D perhaps matches TRBD1 (5 bases). V was trimmed by 3 bases and J by 0 bases, leaving 15 bases between them. There are 17 residues in the CDR3. The germline gives CDR1 SGHAT, CDR2 FQNNGV. The CDR3 sequence is CASSLGGFGSSNQPQHF. The CDR3, as DNA: TGTGCCAGCAGCTTGGGGGGGTTCGGCAGTAGCAATCAGCCCCAGCATTTT.

The genes are TRBV28 and TRBJ1-3; 7 nucleotides agree with TRBD1. V gave up 6 bases and J gave up 9 bases; unmatched junction bases: 20. This CDR3 has 17 residues. The germline CDR1 and CDR2 sequences are MDHEN and SYDVKM. This CDR3 is CASRPTGAPTGYVTIYF. The DNA for the CDR3 is TGTGCCAGCAGGCCAACAGGGGCCCCCACCGGCTATGTCACCATATATTTT.

The chain combines TRBV28 with TRBJ2-4, with TRBD2 matching over 9 bases. CDR1 and CDR2 from the germline V gene are MDHEN and SYDVKM. The CDR3 extends over 16 amino acids. The V and J ends lost 4 bases and 0 bases, in that order; junction bases with no gene match: 4. The DNA of the CDR3 is TGTGCCAGCAGTTCCGGGACTAGCTTAGCCAAAAACATTCAGTACTTC. Protein product: CASSSGTSLAKNIQYF.

The rearrangement links TRBV18 to TRBJ2-7, with 11 bases that match TRBD1. V lost 8 bases and J lost 0; bases outside the gene matches: 9. This CDR3 contains 16 residues. Germline loops: CDR1 KGHSH, CDR2 LQKENI. DNA of the CDR3: TGTGCCAGCCAACCAAGCGGGACAGGGGGCTCCTACGAGCAGTACTTC. Protein: CASQPSGTGGSYEQYF. Full variable domain (rest looked up from reference TRBV18 and TRBJ2-7): NAGVMQNPRHLVRRRGQEARLRCSPMKGHSHVYWYRQLPEEGLKFMVYLQKENIIDESGMPKERFSAEFPKEGPSILRIQQVVRGDSAAYFCASQPSGTGGSYEQYFGPGTRLTVT.

This clone was seen a single time. V and J are TRBV9 and TRBJ2-3; D unclear. CDR1 and CDR2 (germline): SGDLS, YYNGEE. V lost 3 bases to trimming and J lost 2 bases, with 4 bases between them. This CDR3 is 12 amino acids long. As DNA, the CDR3 is TGTGCCAGCAGCGCCTACACAGATACGCAGTATTTT. Amino acid sequence: CASSAYTDTQYF.

This clone was picked up one time. The chain uses TRBV30 and TRBJ1-1; D unclear. With 7 bases removed from V and 0 bases from J, the gap between germline ends came to 21 bases. The CDR3 has 16 residues. The V gene's germline CDR1 is GTSNPN and CDR2 SVGIG (reference sequence). CDR3 nucleotide sequence: TGTGCCTCCTTCACCGGAGGGTCATTCATGAACACTGAAGCTTTCTTT. This sequence encodes CASFTGGSFMNTEAFF.

The chain is built from TRBV11-2 and TRBJ2-7, with D hard to call. V gave up 1 base and J gave up 3 bases, with 7 bases separating them. This CDR3 contains 13 residues. Germline V gene sequence: CDR1 SGHAT, CDR2 FQNNGV. The CDR3 bases are TGTGCCAGCAGCTTAGTGTCCGGCTACGAGCAGTACTTC. Translating gives CASSLVSGYEQYF.

This clone was observed a handful of times. The genes are TRBV19 and TRBJ2-3; 8 bases are shared with TRBD1. J was trimmed by 3 bases and V by 3 bases; bases with no gene match: 8. The CDR3 is 16 amino acids. Germline V gene lookup returns CDR1 LNHDA and CDR2 SQIVND (reference sequence). The CDR3 reads CASSMVGTGHTDTQYF. The CDR3 coding sequence is TGTGCCAGTAGTATGGTAGGGACAGGCCATACAGATACGCAGTATTTT.

This clone turned up a few times. J is TRBJ1-1 and V is TRBV27, with TRBD1 matching over 9 bases. The ends lost 2 bases at V and 3 bases at J; junction bases unmatched: 10. This CDR3 has 17 amino acids. Germline CDR1 MNHEY, CDR2 SMNVEV (reference sequence). For the CDR3, the DNA is TGTGCCAGCAGTTTAGGGCCCGGGACAGGGTTAGACACTGAAGCTTTCTTT. Translating it yields CASSLGPGTGLDTEAFF.

V usage is TRBV5-1 and J usage is TRBJ2-3, with a weak D call TRBD1 (5 bases). CDR3 size: 15 residues. CDR1 SGHRS and CDR2 YFSETQ come from the germline V gene. V gave up 0 bases and J gave up 0 bases, with 8 bases separating them. The CDR3 reads CASSLEGISTDTQYF. The CDR3 DNA reads as TGCGCCAGCAGCTTGGAGGGGATCAGCACAGATACGCAGTATTTT.